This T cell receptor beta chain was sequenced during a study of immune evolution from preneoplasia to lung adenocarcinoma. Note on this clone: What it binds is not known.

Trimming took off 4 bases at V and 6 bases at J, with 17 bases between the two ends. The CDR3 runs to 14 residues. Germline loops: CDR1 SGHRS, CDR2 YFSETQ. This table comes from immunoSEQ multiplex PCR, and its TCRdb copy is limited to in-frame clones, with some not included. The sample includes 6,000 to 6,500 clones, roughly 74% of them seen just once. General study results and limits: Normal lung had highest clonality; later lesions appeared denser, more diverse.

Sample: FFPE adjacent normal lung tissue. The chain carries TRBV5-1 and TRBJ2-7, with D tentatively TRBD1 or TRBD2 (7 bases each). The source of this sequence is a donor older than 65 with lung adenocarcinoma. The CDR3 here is CASSPGTASGEQYF. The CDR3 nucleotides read TGCGCCAGCAGCCCGGGGACAGCTAGCGGCGAGCAGTACTTC.